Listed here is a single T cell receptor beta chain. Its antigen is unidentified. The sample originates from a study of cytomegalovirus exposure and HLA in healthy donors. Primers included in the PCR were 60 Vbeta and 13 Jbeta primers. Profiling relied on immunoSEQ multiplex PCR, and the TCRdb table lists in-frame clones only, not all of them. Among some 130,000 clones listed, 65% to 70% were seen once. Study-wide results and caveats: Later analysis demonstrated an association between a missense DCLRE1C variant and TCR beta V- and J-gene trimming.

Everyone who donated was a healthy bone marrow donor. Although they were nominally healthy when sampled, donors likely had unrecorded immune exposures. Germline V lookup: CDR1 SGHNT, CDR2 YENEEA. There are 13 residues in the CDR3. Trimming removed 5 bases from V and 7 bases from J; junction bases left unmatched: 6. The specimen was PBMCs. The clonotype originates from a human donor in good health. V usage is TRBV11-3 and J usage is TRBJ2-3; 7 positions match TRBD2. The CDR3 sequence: CASSARLAHTQYF. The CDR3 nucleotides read TGTGCCAGCAGCGCGCGACTAGCACATACGCAGTATTTT.